These 16 T cell receptor beta chains were all obtained from the same sample, sequenced in a study of cytomegalovirus exposure and HLA in healthy donors. In the PCR, 60 Vbeta and 13 Jbeta primers were used. Profiled with immunoSEQ multiplex PCR; TCRdb holds only in-frame clones, not every one. Of 100,000 to 130,000 clones in the sample, roughly 80% were seen once. The sequenced sample was PBMCs. Source of these receptors: a man between 25 and 39 years old in good health and CMV-seropositive.

The rearrangement uses TRBV7-6 and TRBJ1-5; 7 bases align to TRBD1. Germline V gene lookup returns CDR1 SGHVS and CDR2 FNYEAQ. The J segment lost 6 bases and the V segment lost 1 base, leaving 6 bases of the junction unmatched. The CDR3 runs 15 residues. The CDR3 is CASSLDRGTGQPQHF. CDR3 nucleotide sequence: TGTGCCAGCAGCTTAGACAGGGGTACCGGTCAGCCCCAGCATTTT.

This clone appeared once. The chain couples TRBV10-1 to TRBJ2-6; 9 positions agree with TRBD1. After removal of 6 bases from V and 0 bases from J, the junction contained 9 bases not matched to a gene. The CDR3 is 18 amino acids. Germline CDR1 reads WNHNN; CDR2 reads SYGVQD (reference sequence). The CDR3 sequence: CASSRQDRGHSGANVLTF. The CDR3 region has the DNA TGCGCCAGCAGCCGACAGGACAGGGGCCACTCTGGGGCCAACGTCCTGACTTTC.

This clone was counted a single time. The gene calls are TRBV10-2 and TRBJ1-1; the D gene is possibly TRBD1 (5 bases). Germline loops: CDR1 WSHSY, CDR2 SAAADI. V was shortened by 0 bases and J by 0 bases, with 14 bases between the two germline ends. The length of the CDR3 is 17 residues. In DNA, the CDR3 is TGCGCCAGCAGTGAGTCGACGGGACGGGACTTGAACACTGAAGCTTTCTTT. The encoded protein is CASSESTGRDLNTEAFF.

The chain employs TRBV5-1 and TRBJ2-1; 11 bases match TRBD2. The junction had 9 bases not matched to a gene; V was cut back by 1 base and J by 9 bases. This CDR3 is built from 16 residues. Germline lookup yields CDR1 SGHRS and CDR2 YFSETQ. CDR3 DNA sequence: TGCGCCAGCAGCTTGACTAGCGGGAGCGGCCCAAGTGAGCAGTTCTTC. Its translation: CASSLTSGSGPSEQFF. Variable domain in full (rest from reference TRBV5-1 and TRBJ2-1): KAGVTQTPRYLIKTRGQQVTLSCSPISGHRSVSWYQQTPGQGLQFLFEYFSETQRNKGNFPGRFSGRQFSNSRSEMNVSTLELGDSALYLCASSLTSGSGPSEQFFGPGTRLTVL.

This clone was recorded a few times. This sequence joins TRBV6-1 and TRBJ2-7; 8 nucleotides agree with TRBD2. The J segment lost 4 bases and the V segment lost 3 bases, leaving 5 bases of the junction unmatched. The length of the CDR3 is 14 residues. The germline CDR1 and CDR2 sequences are MNHNS and SASEGT. CDR3 protein: CASSDKAGEYEQYF. The CDR3 DNA sequence: TGTGCCAGCAGTGATAAAGCGGGGGAATACGAGCAGTACTTC.

This clone is a singleton in its sample. The chain recombines TRBV10-3 with TRBJ2-7; 10 nucleotides align to TRBD1. CDR3 length: 13 amino acids. Germline V CDR1 and CDR2: ENHRY, SYGVKD. V lost 10 bases to trimming and J lost 7 bases; unmatched junction nucleotides: 10. CDR3 in DNA: TGTGCCACCTCGGGACAGGGGCCGTGGGAGCAGTACTTC. It yields the protein CATSGQGPWEQYF.

This chain links TRBV21-1 with TRBJ1-5; TRBD1 is the table's D call, not checked against the DNA. TRBV21-1 has pseudogene status. The CDR3 runs to 14 residues. In nucleotides, the CDR3 is TGTGCCAGCAGGAGGACAGGGATTGATCAGCCCCAGCATTTT. This gives the protein CASRRTGIDQPQHF.

This chain uses TRBV11-3 with TRBJ2-2; TRBD1 might be the D (5 bases). Germline loops: CDR1 SGHNT, CDR2 YENEEA. This CDR3 spans 14 amino acids. V was cut by 8 bases and J by 2 bases, with 12 bases left in between. In DNA form, the CDR3 reads TGTGCCAGCCGGCTGGACACTAACACCGGGGAGCTGTTTTTT. This translates into CASRLDTNTGELFF.

The CDR3 nucleotides read TGTGCCAGCCGGACTAGCGGGGTTAATGAGCAGTTCTTC. Translating gives CASRTSGVNEQFF. The genes are TRBV19 and TRBJ2-1; 12 bases agree with TRBD2. The CDR3 runs 13 residues. Germline V gene data show CDR1 as LNHDA and CDR2 as SQIVND (reference sequence). Losses at the gene ends were 9 bases for V and 7 bases for J; bases not matched to a gene: 4. The entire variable domain, with the rest obtained from reference TRBV19 and TRBJ2-1, is as follows: DGGITQSPKYLFRKEGQNVTLSCEQNLNHDAMYWYRQDPGQGLRLIYYSQIVNDFQKGDIAEGYSVSREKKESFPLTVTSAQKNPTAFYLCASRTSGVNEQFFGPGTRLTVL.

CDR3 amino acids: CASSGGRGADTQYF. CDR3 DNA: TGTGCCAGCAGTGGTGGCAGGGGGGCAGATACGCAGTATTTT. The chain is built from TRBV6-1 and TRBJ2-3; D is perhaps TRBD1 (7 bases). CDR3 size: 14 residues. V dropped 4 bases and J dropped 4 bases, with 12 bases sitting between them. Germline V CDR1 and CDR2: MNHNS, SASEGT.

This clone has a single count. This sequence joins TRBV5-1 and TRBJ2-3; 11 bases are a match to TRBD2. V lost 2 bases, J lost 3 bases, and 5 bases stayed unmatched. Germline V gene data show CDR1 as SGHRS and CDR2 as YFSETQ. The CDR3 contains 16 residues. This chain's CDR3 is CASSLLAGGPTDTQYF. The CDR3 region has the DNA TGCGCCAGCAGCTTATTAGCGGGGGGGCCAACAGATACGCAGTATTTT.

This chain joins TRBV15 and TRBJ1-4; weak D call: TRBD1 (5 bases). CDR1 is LNHNV and CDR2 is YYDKDF in the germline V gene (reference sequence). This CDR3 comprises 15 residues. V shed 4 bases and J shed 8 bases, with 17 bases lying between them. The CDR3 spells CATSTETAPGEKLFF. The CDR3 coding sequence is TGTGCCACCAGCACCGAGACAGCTCCCGGGGAAAAACTGTTTTTT. Filled out from reference TRBV15 and TRBJ1-4, the complete variable domain reads DAMVIQNPRYQVTQFGKPVTLSCSQTLNHNVMYWYQQKSSQAPKLLFHYYDKDFNNEADTPDNFQSRRPNTSFCFLDIRSPGLGDTAMYLCATSTETAPGEKLFFGSGTQLSVL.

The chain couples TRBV11-3 to TRBJ1-1, with a tentative D call TRBD1 (5 bases). V was clipped by 4 bases and J by 4 bases, with 13 bases between them. This CDR3 is 14 amino acids long. CDR1 and CDR2 from the germline V gene are SGHNT and YENEEA. CDR3 DNA sequence: TGTGCCAGCAGCTCCTACCAGGGCCCCACTGAAGCTTTCTTT. Protein: CASSSYQGPTEAFF.

Worth noting for this clone: This specimen includes other DNA sequences encoding the same CDR3. The rearrangement joins TRBV28 to TRBJ1-5; 7 bases fit TRBD1. The germline gives CDR1 MDHEN, CDR2 SYDVKM. The CDR3 is 14 amino acids. V shed 4 bases and J 3 bases; nucleotides not matched to a gene: 3. CDR3 in amino acids: CASSSGGSNQPQHF. Here the CDR3 DNA reads TGTGCCAGCAGTTCAGGGGGGTCCAATCAGCCCCAGCATTTT.

This chain uses TRBV7-2 with TRBJ2-2; 10 bases fit TRBD2. The CDR3 has 16 residues. Per germline, CDR1 SGHTA and CDR2 FQGNSA. The junction had 9 bases not matched to a gene; V was cut back by 4 bases and J by 7 bases. The CDR3 loop is CASSSKRGGRGGELFF. The DNA of the CDR3 is TGTGCCAGCAGCTCTAAGCGGGGGGGTCGGGGCGGGGAGCTGTTTTTT.

The CDR3 spells CASSRTGTSGSQETQYF. In nucleotides, the CDR3 is TGCGCCAGCAGCAGAACCGGGACTAGCGGGTCGCAAGAGACCCAGTACTTC. V is TRBV5-1 and J is TRBJ2-5; TRBD2 aligns across 12 bases. V was clipped by 4 bases and J by 2 bases; unmatched bases: 9. CDR3 length: 17 amino acids. Germline V CDR1 and CDR2: SGHRS, YFSETQ.